This entry lists 4 T cell receptor beta chains sequenced from one sample in a study of T cells in Graves' hyperthyroidism and ophthalmopathy. Amplified regions were TCR beta CDR3 sequences from RNA transcripts. The primer set for the first-round RT-PCR of the TCR CDR3 was HTBI. TCRdb used MiXCR to reprocess the multiplex PCR reads, holding one entry per CDR3 protein. Found here are 50,000 to 60,000 distinct CDR3 sequences, roughly 52% of them singletons; the top ten hold approximately 13%. Source material: blood. These TCRs come from a woman aged 30 to 39 with Graves' ophthalmopathy.

This clonotype has just one count. The V and J genes are TRBV6-5 and TRBJ1-1; D is uncertain. CDR3 length equals 13 residues. Germline lookup yields CDR1 MNHEY and CDR2 SVGAGI. Trimming removed 5 bases at V and 7 bases at J, with 14 bases between. Here the CDR3 DNA reads TGTGCCAGCAGTCGAGGGTGGACTAATGAAGCTTTCTTT. This encodes CASSRGWTNEAFF.

The chain employs TRBV5-1 and TRBJ2-1, with D possibly matching TRBD1 (6 bases). Germline V gene sequence: CDR1 SGHRS, CDR2 YFSETQ. This CDR3 comprises 14 residues. Trimming took off 2 bases at V and 2 bases at J, with 8 bases between the two ends. The CDR3 spells CASSFRGTYNEQFF. In DNA, the CDR3 is TGCGCCAGCAGCTTCAGGGGAACCTACAATGAGCAGTTCTTC.

The chain recombines TRBV14 with TRBJ2-5; 14 bases fit TRBD2. This CDR3 region has 16 residues. Per germline, CDR1 SGHDN and CDR2 FVKESK. The J segment lost 5 bases and the V segment lost 4 bases, leaving 6 bases of the junction unmatched. For the CDR3, the DNA is TGTGCCAGCAGCCGACTAGCGGGAGGGCCTCAGGAGACCCAGTACTTC. It encodes CASSRLAGGPQETQYF.

This clonotype showed up many times. The chain has TRBV3-1 and TRBJ1-5; weak D call: TRBD1 (6 bases). V was cut by 4 bases and J by 0 bases, with 10 bases left in between. The CDR3 has 15 residues. Per germline, CDR1 LGHDT and CDR2 YNNKEL (reference sequence). CDR3 nucleotide sequence: TGTGCCAGCAGCCGAGGGACAAATAGCAATCAGCCCCAGCATTTT. Its translation: CASSRGTNSNQPQHF.